Below are 15 T cell receptor beta chains sequenced from a single sample in a study of cytomegalovirus exposure and HLA in healthy donors. The PCR made use of 60 Vbeta and 13 Jbeta primers. The table came from immunoSEQ multiplex PCR; TCRdb's copy has only in-frame clones and leaves some out. The repertoire holds 110,000 or so clones, with roughly 12% as singletons. Sequencing was performed on PBMCs. These receptor sequences come from a man between 40 and 49 years old in good health and CMV-seropositive.

In its sample, this clone was seen a few times. The chain recombines TRBV11-2 with TRBJ2-5; TRBD2 aligns across 12 bases. Germline V gene lookup returns CDR1 SGHAT and CDR2 FQNNGV. CDR3 length: 14 amino acids. V dropped 5 bases and J dropped 4; count of bases not matched to a gene: 2. The DNA of the CDR3 is TGTGCCAGCAGCCGACTAGCGGGAGTAGAGACCCAGTACTTC. Translating it yields CASSRLAGVETQYF.

The rearrangement links TRBV30 to TRBJ1-1, with no clear D. Germline assignment: CDR1 GTSNPN and CDR2 SVGIG (reference sequence). The CDR3 totals 11 residues. V gave up 3 bases and J gave up 7 bases, with 9 bases separating them. The DNA for the CDR3 is TGTGCCTGGAGCCTGAGACTTGAAGCTTTCTTT. Translated, it gives CAWSLRLEAFF.

The chain has TRBV28 and TRBJ1-2, with 7 bases fitting TRBD1. Per germline, CDR1 MDHEN and CDR2 SYDVKM. The CDR3 contains 13 residues. Unmatched junction bases numbered 7, after V lost 8 bases and J lost 4 bases. CDR3 DNA: TGTGCCAGCTTTACCGGGACAGTCTATGGCTACACCTTC. It translates to CASFTGTVYGYTF.

V usage is TRBV6-6 and J usage is TRBJ1-1; the D gene is possibly TRBD1 (6 bases). V was clipped by 5 bases and J by 3 bases, with 10 bases between them. The germline CDR1 and CDR2 sequences are MNHNY and SVGAGI (reference sequence). This CDR3 has 13 residues. CDR3 sequence reads: CASSPQGHTEAFF. In DNA, the CDR3 is TGTGCCAGCAGTCCCCAGGGGCACACTGAAGCTTTCTTT.

The chain employs TRBV5-1 and TRBJ2-7; weak D call: TRBD1 (5 bases). CDR1 is SGHRS and CDR2 is YFSETQ in the germline V gene. V was clipped by 4 bases and J by 6 bases, with 17 bases between them. This CDR3 has 14 amino acids. The CDR3 here is CASSPDHPQGEQYF. The CDR3 DNA follows: TGCGCCAGCAGCCCCGACCACCCCCAGGGCGAGCAGTACTTC. Drawing the rest from reference TRBV5-1 and TRBJ2-7, the complete variable domain is KAGVTQTPRYLIKTRGQQVTLSCSPISGHRSVSWYQQTPGQGLQFLFEYFSETQRNKGNFPGRFSGRQFSNSRSEMNVSTLELGDSALYLCASSPDHPQGEQYFGPGTRLTVT.

The sample holds a few counts of this clone. V is TRBV7-9 and J is TRBJ2-1, with 14 bases matching TRBD2. J lost 9 bases, V lost 5 bases, and 6 bases had no gene match. Germline loops: CDR1 SEHNR, CDR2 FQNEAQ (reference sequence). CDR3 length equals 15 residues. Here the CDR3 reads CASSGRTSGRSEQFF. The CDR3 DNA reads as TGTGCCAGCAGCGGTCGGACTAGCGGGAGGAGTGAGCAGTTCTTC.

The chain has TRBV6-5 and TRBJ1-5; no clear D. With 0 bases removed from V and 7 bases from J, the gap between germline ends came to 7 bases. This CDR3 comprises 13 residues. Germline values: CDR1 MNHEY, CDR2 SVGAGI. The CDR3 spells CASSYSLEQPQHF. CDR3 DNA sequence: TGTGCCAGCAGTTACTCGCTAGAACAGCCCCAGCATTTT.

This chain uses TRBV6-5 with TRBJ1-2, with D possibly being TRBD1 (5 bases). Per germline, CDR1 MNHEY and CDR2 SVGAGI. The CDR3 is 13 residues long. The V end lost 4 bases, the J end lost 9 bases, and 15 bases lay between the germline ends. The CDR3 DNA sequence: TGTGCCAGCAGTTTGACAGTCTCGTCGAGCTACACCTTC. This sequence encodes CASSLTVSSSYTF.

This rearrangement joins TRBV7-2 to TRBJ2-3, with 8 bases aligning to TRBD2. The germline CDR1 and CDR2 sequences are SGHTA and FQGNSA. V trimming: 5 bases; J trimming: 1 base; junction bases outside the gene matches: 8. CDR3 length equals 16 residues. Written as DNA, the CDR3 is TGTGCCAGCAGCCCCGGAAAACTAGCGGGCACAGATACGCAGTATTTT. It yields the protein CASSPGKLAGTDTQYF.

This clone appeared many times. The genes are TRBV4-1 and TRBJ1-1, with 9 bases aligning to TRBD1. Trimming cost V 7 bases and J 0 bases; bases outside gene matches: 12. The CDR3 extends over 17 amino acids. Looked up from germline, CDR1 is MGHRA and CDR2 is YSYEKL. The CDR3 spells CASNPGQGPGMNTEAFF. The CDR3 coding sequence is TGCGCCAGCAACCCGGGACAGGGCCCAGGGATGAACACTGAAGCTTTCTTT.

The table lists this clone with a few counts. J is TRBJ1-1 and V is TRBV28; D gene ambiguous. Germline V gives CDR1 MDHEN, CDR2 SYDVKM. This CDR3 is built from 14 residues. Trimming stripped 3 bases from V and 4 bases from J, with 12 bases between. CDR3 loop: CASSFRGWSTEAFF. CDR3 nucleotides: TGTGCCAGCAGTTTCCGAGGGTGGAGCACTGAAGCTTTCTTT.

This clone has a handful of counts. J is TRBJ1-4 and V is TRBV9; 9 nucleotides align to TRBD1. Germline CDR1 and CDR2: SGDLS and YYNGEE. With V trimmed by 4 bases and J by 3 bases, 7 bases remained unmatched. The CDR3 extends over 16 amino acids. The CDR3 region has the DNA TGTGCCAGCAGCCCGCGGACAGGGGTGGCTAATGAAAAACTGTTTTTT. The encoded protein is CASSPRTGVANEKLFF. Based on the CDR3 plus reference TRBV9 and TRBJ1-4, the full variable domain is DSGVTQTPKHLITATGQRVTLRCSPRSGDLSVYWYQQSLDQGLQFLIQYYNGEERAKGNILERFSAQQFPDLHSELNLSSLELGDSALYFCASSPRTGVANEKLFFGSGTQLSVL.

The chain joins TRBV27 to TRBJ2-3; perhaps TRBD1 as D (6 bases). The CDR3 contains 15 residues. V lost 6 bases, J lost 2 bases, and 15 bases lay in between. Germline V CDR1 and CDR2: MNHEY, SMNVEV (reference sequence). For the CDR3, the DNA is TGTGCCAGCAGCCTTACCGACAGGCACACAGATACGCAGTATTTT. Its translation: CASSLTDRHTDTQYF.

This rearrangement joins TRBV13 to TRBJ1-3, with TRBD1 as a possible D gene (6 bases). Germline CDR1 and CDR2: PRHDT and FYEKMQ (reference sequence). The CDR3 has 17 residues. Trimming removed 5 bases from V and 4 bases from J, with 21 bases in between. CDR3 sequence (DNA): TGTGCCAGCAGCATGATCACCGGGACATATTCCGGAAACACCATATATTTT. Translation: CASSMITGTYSGNTIYF.

In this sample, this clone turned up a few times. V is TRBV29-1 and J is TRBJ1-4, with a possible D match to TRBD1 (6 bases). There are 14 residues in the CDR3. CDR1 and CDR2 from the germline V gene are SQVTM and ANQGSEA. Between the trimmed V and J ends, which lost 6 bases and 3 bases, there was a span of 14 bases. CDR3 residues: CSVLGGGSNEKLFF. CDR3 DNA: TGCAGCGTCCTAGGGGGGGGGTCTAATGAAAAACTGTTTTTT.